One sample yielded the 29 T cell receptor beta chains listed below, sequenced in a study of cytomegalovirus exposure and HLA in healthy donors. PCR employed 60 Vbeta and 13 Jbeta primers. Method: immunoSEQ multiplex PCR; TCRdb's copy keeps in-frame clones and lacks some. The data show over 100,000 clones, about three fifths seen once. The sample consisted of PBMCs. The receptors stem from a man aged 35 to 55 in good health and CMV-seropositive.

Only a few counts were recorded for this clone. The chain carries TRBV30 and TRBJ1-1; no firm D call. The CDR3 consists of 11 residues. Germline CDR1 GTSNPN, CDR2 SVGIG (reference sequence). Trimming left V 0 bases short and J 11 bases short, with 10 bases between. The CDR3 region is CAWSVLNKAFF. CDR3 coding DNA: TGTGCCTGGAGTGTACTTAATAAGGCTTTCTTT.

This chain uses TRBV29-1 with TRBJ2-7, with D possibly matching TRBD1 (5 bases). The ends were cut back, 3 bases at V and 1 base at J, with 7 bases in the middle. Germline loops: CDR1 SQVTM, CDR2 ANQGSEA. This CDR3 has 12 amino acids. The chain's CDR3 is CSVDPGSYEQYF. In DNA, the CDR3 is TGCAGCGTTGACCCAGGGTCCTACGAGCAGTACTTC.

This clone was seen a handful of times. The chain carries TRBV4-3 and TRBJ1-4; D uncertain. V was cut by 4 bases and J by 0 bases, with 6 bases left in between. CDR1 LGHNA and CDR2 YSLEER come from the germline V gene. The CDR3 totals 14 residues. The CDR3 sequence is CASSPRATNEKLFF. CDR3 nucleotide sequence: TGCGCCAGCAGCCCGCGAGCAACTAATGAAAAACTGTTTTTT.

The table lists this clone with a count of one. This chain connects TRBV7-7 to TRBJ2-5, with D possibly TRBD2 on 7 matching bases. The germline CDR1 and CDR2 sequences are SSHAT and FNYEAQ (reference sequence). The CDR3 is 13 residues long. Trimming took 5 bases from V and 5 from J, leaving 12 bases between them. The CDR3 sequence is CASSPGGPETQYF. CDR3 bases: TGTGCCAGCAGCCCGGGGGGCCCGGAGACCCAGTACTTC.

This chain connects TRBV6-5 to TRBJ1-3, with D possibly being TRBD1 (6 bases). This CDR3 comprises 14 residues. Per germline, CDR1 MNHEY and CDR2 SVGAGI. Trimming stripped 6 bases from V and 2 bases from J, with 11 bases between. CDR3 sequence reads: CASRRGTPGNTIYF. In DNA, the CDR3 is TGTGCCAGCAGGAGAGGGACACCTGGAAACACCATATATTTT.

The rearrangement uses TRBV10-3 and TRBJ2-2; no clear D. Trimming took 3 bases from V and 8 from J, leaving 10 bases between them. This CDR3 has 13 amino acids. The germline V gene has CDR1 ENHRY and CDR2 SYGVKD. The CDR3 sequence is CAISESQTGELFF. DNA for the CDR3: TGTGCCATCAGTGAAAGCCAAACTGGGGAGCTGTTTTTT.

The chain employs TRBV2 and TRBJ2-2, with D perhaps TRBD2 (5 bases). Trimming stripped 3 bases from V and 3 bases from J, with 11 bases between. CDR3 size: 15 residues. Germline assignment: CDR1 SNHLY and CDR2 FYNNEI. CDR3 protein: CASSDNGVHTGELFF. The DNA of the CDR3 is TGTGCCAGCAGTGATAACGGGGTCCACACCGGGGAGCTGTTTTTT. Variable domain in full (rest from reference TRBV2 and TRBJ2-2): EPEVTQTPSHQVTQMGQEVILRCVPISNHLYFYWYRQILGQKVEFLVSFYNNEISEKSEIFDDQFSVERPDGSNFTLKIRSTKLEDSAMYFCASSDNGVHTGELFFGEGSRLTVL.

The chain has TRBV7-3 and TRBJ1-1; 9 nucleotides agree with TRBD1. Trimming took 5 bases from V and 11 from J; bases not matched to a gene: 12. The CDR3 length is 14 residues. CDR1 and CDR2 from the germline V gene are SGHTA and FQGTGA. In nucleotides, the CDR3 is TGTGCCAGCAGCCTCGCTTGGGGACAGGGTGAGGCTTTCTTT. This translates into CASSLAWGQGEAFF.

The gene calls are TRBV4-1 and TRBJ2-6; 11 positions match TRBD2. The CDR3 totals 20 residues. V shed 1 base, J shed 0 bases, and the junction held 8 bases outside the gene matches. The germline gives CDR1 MGHRA, CDR2 YSYEKL. The DNA for the CDR3 is TGCGCCAGCAGCCAAGCCTTGGGACTAGCGGTGAGCTCTGGGGCCAACGTCCTGACTTTC. This translates into CASSQALGLAVSSGANVLTF.

CDR3 DNA sequence: TGTGCCAGTAGAGGACAGGGGGAAGGCTACACCTTC. Residues: CASRGQGEGYTF. This chain links TRBV19 with TRBJ1-2; the match to TRBD1 covers 10 bases. Germline V gives CDR1 LNHDA, CDR2 SQIVND (reference sequence). This CDR3 contains 12 residues. Losses at the gene ends were 6 bases for V and 8 bases for J; bases not matched to a gene: 3. Complete variable domain (other parts from reference TRBV19 and TRBJ1-2): DGGITQSPKYLFRKEGQNVTLSCEQNLNHDAMYWYRQDPGQGLRLIYYSQIVNDFQKGDIAEGYSVSREKKESFPLTVTSAQKNPTAFYLCASRGQGEGYTFGSGTRLTVV.

This rearrangement joins TRBV14 to TRBJ2-5, with D tentatively TRBD1 (6 bases). Germline assignment: CDR1 SGHDN and CDR2 FVKESK. The CDR3 totals 14 residues. The V end was cut by 8 bases, the J end by 2 bases, with 15 bases between. CDR3: CASGPRTEQETQYF. The CDR3 DNA reads TGTGCCAGCGGCCCGCGGACAGAGCAAGAGACCCAGTACTTC.

The V and J genes are TRBV25-1 and TRBJ2-7; 12 bases align to TRBD1. The germline gives CDR1 MGHDK, CDR2 SYGVNS. Germline trimming cut 2 bases from V and 5 bases from J; bases unmatched to any gene: 7. This CDR3 spans 16 amino acids. The CDR3: CASSEPSGTGGNEQYF. The CDR3 DNA reads TGTGCCAGCAGTGAACCCTCCGGGACAGGGGGCAACGAGCAGTACTTC.

The chain has TRBV5-1 and TRBJ1-1; 10 bases are shared with TRBD1. Germline assignment: CDR1 SGHRS and CDR2 YFSETQ. This CDR3 spans 18 amino acids. Germline trimming cut 4 bases from V and 1 base from J; bases unmatched to any gene: 13. CDR3 residues: CASSLFSGTGVSNTEAFF. CDR3 sequence (DNA): TGCGCCAGCAGCCTCTTCTCGGGGACAGGGGTGTCGAACACTGAAGCTTTCTTT.

The chain has TRBV10-3 and TRBJ1-2; tentative D call: TRBD1 (5 bases). The V end lost 8 bases, the J end lost 1 base, and 11 bases lay between the germline ends. CDR1 and CDR2 from the germline V gene are ENHRY and SYGVKD. CDR3 length: 13 amino acids. CDR3 DNA sequence: TGTGCCATCGCCGACAGCTTTAACTATGGCTACACCTTC. Amino acid sequence: CAIADSFNYGYTF.

This clone was picked up one time. The chain couples TRBV4-1 to TRBJ1-6; D is undetermined. The CDR3 has 16 amino acids. The ends were cut back, 1 base at V and 0 bases at J, with 7 bases in the middle. Germline lookup yields CDR1 MGHRA and CDR2 YSYEKL. The CDR3: CASSQGASSYNSPLHF. CDR3 nucleotide sequence: TGCGCCAGCAGCCAAGGGGCGAGCTCCTATAATTCACCCCTCCACTTT.

The rearrangement uses TRBV2 and TRBJ1-1; D is uncertain. The CDR3 loop spans 11 amino acids. Germline V gives CDR1 SNHLY, CDR2 FYNNEI. Trimming stripped 5 bases from V and 6 bases from J, with 7 bases between. CDR3 sequence: CASSPTPEAFF. The CDR3 bases are TGTGCCAGCAGTCCTACCCCTGAAGCTTTCTTT.

The V gene is TRBV6-1, the J gene TRBJ2-1, with TRBD2 matching over 11 bases. The CDR3 runs to 18 residues. V lost 4 bases, J lost 7 bases, and 15 bases stayed unmatched. CDR1 and CDR2 (germline): MNHNS, SASEGT. CDR3 coding DNA: TGTGCCAGCAGTGGAAGTAGTCGAAGACTAGCGGGGCTAAATGAGCAGTTCTTC. It specifies CASSGSSRRLAGLNEQFF.

This rearrangement joins TRBV18 to TRBJ2-1, with D possibly TRBD2 on 5 matching bases. The CDR3 is made up of 16 amino acids. V lost 6 bases to trimming and J lost 3 bases, with 18 bases between them. In germline, CDR1 is KGHSH, CDR2 LQKENI. CDR3 loop: CASSTLGGPSYNEQFF. For the CDR3, the DNA is TGTGCCAGCTCCACCCTAGGCGGGCCTAGCTACAATGAGCAGTTCTTC.

V usage is TRBV27 and J usage is TRBJ2-7, with 7 bases aligning to TRBD1. CDR3 length equals 14 residues. The germline gives CDR1 MNHEY, CDR2 SMNVEV (reference sequence). The ends lost 4 bases at V and 2 bases at J; junction bases unmatched: 5. The CDR3 nucleotides are TGTGCCAGCAGTTACAGGGGTGGCGCCTACGAGCAGTACTTC. It is translated as CASSYRGGAYEQYF.

This chain links TRBV19 with TRBJ2-7; tentatively, D is TRBD1 (5 bases). The germline gives CDR1 LNHDA, CDR2 SQIVND (reference sequence). The CDR3 has 18 residues. V dropped 2 bases and J dropped 4 bases, with 24 bases sitting between them. The CDR3: CASSITLRGSGPGYEQYF. The CDR3 DNA follows: TGTGCCAGTAGTATAACCTTAAGGGGATCTGGACCTGGATACGAGCAGTACTTC.

The V and J genes are TRBV29-1 and TRBJ1-1; tentatively, D is TRBD1 (6 bases). Germline lookup yields CDR1 SQVTM and CDR2 ANQGSEA. The CDR3 has 13 residues. V was shortened by 6 bases and J by 1 base, with 12 bases between the two germline ends. The CDR3 bases are TGCAGCGTCTTCGGGACAACGAACACTGAAGCTTTCTTT. Translating it yields CSVFGTTNTEAFF.

This clone was recorded a few times. The chain combines TRBV6-6 with TRBJ2-7, with D possibly matching TRBD2 (6 bases). V was cut by 6 bases and J by 3 bases, with 18 bases left in between. The CDR3 runs 15 residues. Germline V gives CDR1 MNHNY, CDR2 SVGAGI (reference sequence). The CDR3 loop reads CASRRTGTGVYEQYF. The CDR3 nucleotides read TGTGCCAGCAGAAGAACCGGGACTGGTGTCTACGAGCAGTACTTC.

The V call is TRBV2, the J call TRBJ1-1, with TRBD1 identical over 8 bases. There are 14 residues in the CDR3. The junction had 5 bases not matched to a gene; V was cut back by 7 bases and J by 1 base. Per germline, CDR1 SNHLY and CDR2 FYNNEI. CDR3 coding DNA: TGTGCCAGCAACACCGGGACAGGGAACACTGAAGCTTTCTTT. Its translation is CASNTGTGNTEAFF.

The chain joins TRBV4-2 to TRBJ1-1, with D possibly being TRBD1 (6 bases). The length of the CDR3 is 21 residues. The V and J ends lost 1 base and 1 base respectively, with 28 bases between them. CDR1 and CDR2 (germline): LGHNA, YNFKEQ. The CDR3 DNA sequence: TGTGCCAGCAGCCAAGCCACGACGTTCCAGGGGTCCGGAAAAAGGAACACTGAAGCTTTCTTT. It specifies CASSQATTFQGSGKRNTEAFF.

This rearrangement joins TRBV6-6 to TRBJ2-3, with TRBD1 identical over 7 bases. The germline V gene encodes CDR1 MNHNY and CDR2 SVGAGI (reference sequence). V dropped 5 bases and J dropped 0; count of bases not matched to a gene: 5. The CDR3 is 15 residues long. CDR3 nucleotides: TGTGCCAGCAGTATACCACAGGGGAGCACAGATACGCAGTATTTT. This sequence encodes CASSIPQGSTDTQYF.

This clone has a single count. The genes are TRBV4-2 and TRBJ2-3; TRBD2 aligns across 11 bases. J gave up 12 bases and V 4 bases, and 6 bases lay outside the gene matches. CDR3 length: 13 amino acids. Germline V CDR1 and CDR2: LGHNA, YNFKEQ. The CDR3 DNA follows: TGTGCCAGCAGCCCCTCGACTAGCGGGAAACAGTATTTT. Translation: CASSPSTSGKQYF.

This clone has only one observation. As DNA, the CDR3 is TGTGCCAGCAGTTTATTCAGGGGAAGTGAAAAACTGTTTTTT. It translates to CASSLFRGSEKLFF. The V gene is TRBV27, the J gene TRBJ1-4; tentatively, D is TRBD1 (6 bases). In germline, CDR1 is MNHEY, CDR2 SMNVEV (reference sequence). V lost 1 base and J 7 bases, leaving 10 bases between the germline ends. The CDR3 consists of 14 residues.

The chain recombines TRBV7-3 with TRBJ2-3; 12 positions match TRBD2. Looked up from germline, CDR1 is SGHTA and CDR2 is FQGTGA. This CDR3 region has 16 residues. V shed 5 bases and J 0 bases; nucleotides not matched to a gene: 3. The CDR3 reads CASSPTSGGSTDTQYF. As DNA, the CDR3 is TGTGCCAGCAGCCCGACTAGCGGGGGTAGCACAGATACGCAGTATTTT.

The chain recombines TRBV7-2 with TRBJ2-3, with TRBD1 matching 8 bases. The CDR3 extends over 14 amino acids. The V and J ends lost 6 bases and 5 bases, in that order; junction bases with no gene match: 7. The germline V gene encodes CDR1 SGHTA and CDR2 FQGNSA. The CDR3 DNA sequence: TGTGCCAGCAGGCCGGGACAGGTCATAGATACGCAGTATTTT. It yields the protein CASRPGQVIDTQYF.